This entry lists 26 T cell receptor beta chains sequenced from one sample in a study of blood T cell repertoires in COVID-19. Profiled with immunoSEQ multiplex PCR; TCRdb holds only in-frame clones, not every one. Found here are 260,000 or so clones, around four fifths of them singletons; the top ten hold 3% to 4.5%. The sequenced sample consisted of PBMCs or T cells enriched from blood (not recorded which). These receptors were collected from a woman in her forties who had been exposed to COVID-19.

The chain uses TRBV5-5 and TRBJ1-6; no clear D gene. The CDR3 covers 15 residues. In germline, CDR1 is SGHKS, CDR2 YYEKEE (reference sequence). V shed 0 bases and J shed 4 bases, with 8 bases lying between them. In DNA, the CDR3 is TGTGCCAGCAGCTTGGACCGGGAATATAATTCACCCCTCCACTTT. Translated: CASSLDREYNSPLHF. Based on the CDR3 plus reference TRBV5-5 and TRBJ1-6, the full variable domain is DAGVTQSPTHLIKTRGQQVTLRCSPISGHKSVSWYQQVLGQGPQFIFQYYEKEERGRGNFPDRFSARQFPNYSSELNVNALLLGDSALYLCASSLDREYNSPLHFGNGTRLTVT.

The chain uses TRBV9 and TRBJ1-1; D perhaps matches TRBD1 (5 bases). The CDR3 totals 15 residues. V was pared by 1 base and J by 1 base, with 11 bases between. Per germline, CDR1 SGDLS and CDR2 YYNGEE. The chain's CDR3 is CASSVQGLGNTEAFF. CDR3 coding DNA: TGTGCCAGCAGCGTACAGGGTCTAGGGAACACTGAAGCTTTCTTT.

On this clone: The identical CDR3 is also encoded by other nucleotide sequences in the sample. The genes are TRBV7-9 and TRBJ1-2; D perhaps matches TRBD1 (6 bases). Germline V gene data show CDR1 as SEHNR and CDR2 as FQNEAQ (reference sequence). The length of the CDR3 is 12 residues. The V end lost 3 bases, the J end lost 8 bases, and 10 bases lay between the germline ends. CDR3 coding DNA: TGTGCCAGCAGCTTCTCAGGGGACGGCTACACCTTC. This sequence encodes CASSFSGDGYTF.

The chain couples TRBV7-2 to TRBJ2-4; weak D call: TRBD2 (5 bases). Germline loops: CDR1 SGHTA, CDR2 FQGNSA. V lost 3 bases to trimming and J lost 8 bases, with 11 bases between them. This CDR3 is 13 amino acids long. In DNA, the CDR3 is TGTGCCAGCAGCTTCTTCGGGGAACACATTCAGTACTTC. Amino acids: CASSFFGEHIQYF.

The chain joins TRBV30 to TRBJ1-3, with D possibly matching TRBD1 (6 bases). There are 12 residues in the CDR3. Per the germline V gene, CDR1 is GTSNPN and CDR2 is SVGIG (reference sequence). With 6 bases removed from V and 7 bases from J, the gap between germline ends came to 13 bases. CDR3 sequence: CACITGSNTIYF. DNA of the CDR3: TGTGCCTGCATTACAGGGTCCAACACCATATATTTT.

This sequence joins TRBV24-1 and TRBJ2-1; 7 bases are shared with TRBD2. Germline values: CDR1 KGHDR, CDR2 SFDVKD. V shed 6 bases, J shed 4 bases, and the junction held 11 bases outside the gene matches. The CDR3 sequence is 16 residues long. The CDR3 sequence is CATSLHGGVPYNEQFF. The CDR3 DNA sequence: TGTGCCACCAGTCTTCATGGGGGGGTTCCTTACAATGAGCAGTTCTTC.

Comments on this clone: One end of the junction is discordant with germline, which a read error may explain. The chain joins TRBV9 to TRBJ2-1; possible D gene TRBD2, 6 bases. CDR1 and CDR2 from the germline V gene are SGDLS and YYNGEE. The CDR3 contains 15 residues. CDR3 bases: TGTGCCAGCAGCGTAGGCGGGACTTCCTCCAATGAGCAGTTCTTC. Residues: CASSVGGTSSNEQFF.

The chain joins TRBV2 to TRBJ1-1, with D perhaps matching TRBD1 (6 bases). The V and J ends lost 0 bases and 1 base respectively, with 6 bases between them. Germline CDR1 is SNHLY and CDR2 is FYNNEI. This CDR3 spans 14 amino acids. Here the CDR3 DNA reads TGTGCCAGCAGTGAAGCAGGGGGGAACACTGAAGCTTTCTTT. It codes for CASSEAGGNTEAFF.

The genes are TRBV7-3 and TRBJ2-1; TRBD2 aligns across 8 bases. The CDR3 runs 15 residues. Per the germline V gene, CDR1 is SGHTA and CDR2 is FQGTGA. V gave up 1 base and J gave up 8 bases; unmatched junction bases: 7. CDR3 DNA sequence: TGTGCCAGCAGCTTAAGTCTAGCGGGTACCTATGAGCAGTTCTTC. Its translation: CASSLSLAGTYEQFF.

This clone was detected only a few times. This sequence joins TRBV12-3 or TRBV12-4 and TRBJ1-2, with a possible D match to TRBD1 (5 bases). The ends were cut back, 8 bases at V and 2 bases at J, with 9 bases in the middle. CDR3 length equals 12 residues. CDR3 sequence: CASSRANYGYTF. The CDR3 nucleotides are TGTGCCAGCTCCAGGGCCAACTATGGCTACACCTTC.

V gene TRBV18 combines with J gene TRBJ2-5, with D maybe TRBD2 (5 bases). The V gene's germline CDR1 is KGHSH and CDR2 LQKENI. V was pared by 8 bases and J by 1 base, with 17 bases between. The CDR3 contains 15 residues. CDR3 in amino acids: CASVSGLRPQETQYF. CDR3 nucleotides: TGTGCCAGCGTATCCGGACTGCGACCCCAAGAGACCCAGTACTTC.

CDR3: CASSRTGEDEKLFF. Here the CDR3 DNA reads TGCGCCAGCAGCCGGACAGGGGAGGATGAAAAACTGTTTTTT. This chain links TRBV5-1 with TRBJ1-4; 9 bases are shared with TRBD1. Trimming cost V 4 bases and J 6 bases; bases outside gene matches: 4. This CDR3 is built from 14 residues. Germline CDR1 is SGHRS and CDR2 is YFSETQ.

This sequence joins TRBV29-1 and TRBJ2-5; 9 bases are shared with TRBD1. The CDR3 totals 17 residues. Losses at the gene ends were 0 bases for V and 2 bases for J; bases not matched to a gene: 10. The germline V gene has CDR1 SQVTM and CDR2 ANQGSEA. This CDR3 reads CSVEDLQTGGSQETQYF. The CDR3 nucleotides read TGCAGCGTTGAAGATCTACAGACAGGGGGTTCTCAAGAGACCCAGTACTTC.

The chain carries TRBV4-3 and TRBJ1-5; TRBD1 is a possible D gene (5 bases). V was clipped by 1 base and J by 7 bases, with 11 bases between them. This CDR3 is built from 14 residues. The germline V gene has CDR1 LGHNA and CDR2 YSLEER. In nucleotides, the CDR3 is TGCGCCAGCAGCCAAGGTAGGGGCGGCCAGCCCCAGCATTTT. Translated: CASSQGRGGQPQHF.

The V gene is TRBV4-1, the J gene TRBJ1-6; TRBD1 agrees at 7 bases. Per germline, CDR1 MGHRA and CDR2 YSYEKL. CDR3 size: 19 residues. Trimming removed 1 base from V and 9 bases from J; junction bases left unmatched: 18. CDR3 in amino acids: CASSQVIDRDVGLLSPLHF. The CDR3 DNA sequence: TGCGCCAGCAGCCAAGTAATAGACAGGGATGTAGGATTGCTTTCACCCCTCCACTTT.

V gene TRBV6-5 combines with J gene TRBJ1-2, with 11 positions matching TRBD1. The CDR3 extends over 15 amino acids. The germline V gene encodes CDR1 MNHEY and CDR2 SVGAGI. With V trimmed by 6 bases and J by 7 bases, 10 bases remained unmatched. CDR3 nucleotides: TGTGCCAGCAGGAACAATGGACAGGGGGCAGCTGGCTACACCTTC. Residues: CASRNNGQGAAGYTF.

This clone has a single count. This chain uses TRBV7-8 with TRBJ1-2; a weak D match, TRBD1 (5 bases). The length of the CDR3 is 17 residues. Trimming shortened V by 1 base and J by 4 bases, and 19 bases separated the two germline ends. The V gene's germline CDR1 is SGHVS and CDR2 FQNEAQ. The CDR3 loop reads CASSLVRGFDIFYGYTF. The DNA for the CDR3 is TGTGCCAGCAGCTTAGTTAGGGGTTTTGACATATTCTATGGCTACACCTTC.

The chain recombines TRBV27 with TRBJ2-7, with 15 bases lining up with TRBD2. CDR1 and CDR2 (germline): MNHEY, SMNVEV (reference sequence). Losses at the gene ends were 3 bases for V and 4 bases for J; bases not matched to a gene: 4. The CDR3 length is 16 residues. CDR3 nucleotide sequence: TGTGCCAGCAGTTTTGGGACTAGCGGGGGGATTTACGAGCAGTACTTC. Translating gives CASSFGTSGGIYEQYF.

The rearrangement uses TRBV13 and TRBJ1-1; D may be TRBD1 (6 bases). The ends were cut back, 1 base at V and 0 bases at J, with 12 bases in the middle. This CDR3 has 16 amino acids. From germline, CDR1 is PRHDT and CDR2 FYEKMQ (reference sequence). CDR3 protein: CASSLASGAMNTEAFF. The CDR3 nucleotides read TGTGCCAGCAGCTTAGCCTCAGGGGCTATGAACACTGAAGCTTTCTTT.

In its sample, this clone was seen once. The chain uses TRBV3-1 (or the pseudogene TRBV3-2) and TRBJ1-1; D might be TRBD1 (5 bases). Between the trimmed V and J ends, which lost 5 bases and 8 bases, there was a span of 9 bases. The CDR3 extends over 11 amino acids. Germline-derived CDR1 and CDR2 are LGHDT and YNNKEL (reference sequence). Here the CDR3 DNA reads TGTGCCAGCAGCACGACAGAAGAAGCTTTCTTT. Translated, it gives CASSTTEEAFF.

Remarks on this clone: Distinct nucleotide sequences in the sample also encode this CDR3. The chain links TRBV6-5 to TRBJ2-1, with a possible D match to TRBD1 (5 bases). CDR3 length equals 15 residues. Germline CDR1 reads MNHEY; CDR2 reads SVGAGI. The ends were cut back, 0 bases at V and 0 bases at J, with 6 bases in the middle. The CDR3 nucleotides are TGTGCCAGCAGTTACTCAGGGGACTCCTACAATGAGCAGTTCTTC. Translation: CASSYSGDSYNEQFF.

V is TRBV5-1 and J is TRBJ2-7; TRBD1 aligns across 9 bases. The germline V gene has CDR1 SGHRS and CDR2 YFSETQ. CDR3 size: 15 residues. After removal of 4 bases from V and 5 bases from J, the junction contained 10 bases not matched to a gene. In DNA form, the CDR3 reads TGCGCCAGCAGCAGACCGGGACAGGGTTTCGACGAGCAGTACTTC. Translation: CASSRPGQGFDEQYF.

This clone was found once. V is TRBV14 and J is TRBJ1-2, with 8 bases matching TRBD1. The V gene end was trimmed by 1 base and the J gene end by 9 bases; junction bases not matched to a gene: 10. The germline V gene encodes CDR1 SGHDN and CDR2 FVKESK. The CDR3 spans 15 residues. The CDR3 spells CASSQGRTGSGRYTF. In DNA form, the CDR3 reads TGTGCCAGCAGCCAAGGCCGGACAGGGAGCGGTCGCTACACCTTC.

J is TRBJ1-1 and V is TRBV28, with 9 bases that match TRBD1. Germline V gives CDR1 MDHEN, CDR2 SYDVKM. J lost 1 base, V lost 5 bases, and 8 bases had no gene match. The CDR3 runs to 16 residues. CDR3: CASSAAGTGRNTEAFF. CDR3 DNA: TGTGCCAGCAGTGCCGCCGGGACAGGGAGGAACACTGAAGCTTTCTTT.

This clone was detected a few times. The chain recombines TRBV21-1 with TRBJ1-1; the DNA was not used to check the table's D call, TRBD1. TRBV21-1 is shown as a pseudogene. The CDR3 sequence is 15 residues long. CDR3 sequence (DNA): TGTGCCAGCAGCAAAGCGGCCGACAGGGGTACTGAAGCTTTCTTT. As protein: CASSKAADRGTEAFF.

This clone was counted only a few times. V and J are TRBV6-5 and TRBJ2-3, with D possibly matching TRBD2 (6 bases). Trimming cost V 1 base and J 0 bases, with 11 bases left between them. Per the germline V gene, CDR1 is MNHEY and CDR2 is SVGAGI. The CDR3 contains 16 residues. In DNA, the CDR3 is TGTGCCAGCAGTTACTGGGGGGACGGCAGCACAGATACGCAGTATTTT. Protein sequence: CASSYWGDGSTDTQYF.